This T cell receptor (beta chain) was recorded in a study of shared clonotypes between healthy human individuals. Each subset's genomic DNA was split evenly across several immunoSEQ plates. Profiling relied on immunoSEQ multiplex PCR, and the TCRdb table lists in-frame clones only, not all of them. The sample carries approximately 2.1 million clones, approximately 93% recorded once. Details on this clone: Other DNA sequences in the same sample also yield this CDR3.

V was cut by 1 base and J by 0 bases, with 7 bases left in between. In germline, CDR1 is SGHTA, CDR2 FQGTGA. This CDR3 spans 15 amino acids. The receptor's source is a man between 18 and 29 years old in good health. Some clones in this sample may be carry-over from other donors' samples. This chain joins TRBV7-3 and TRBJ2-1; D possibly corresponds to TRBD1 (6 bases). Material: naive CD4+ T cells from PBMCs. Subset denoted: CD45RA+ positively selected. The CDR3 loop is CASSLRTDSYNEQFF. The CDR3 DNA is TGTGCCAGCAGCTTAAGGACAGACTCCTACAATGAGCAGTTCTTC.